This T cell receptor (beta chain) emerged from a study of CD8+CD57+ T cells in acquired aplastic anemia. Patients included in sequencing had previously demonstrated CD8+CD57+ cell expansion by flow cytometry. Patients were therapy-naive when their blood was sampled. Genomic DNA provided the template from which TCR beta VDJ and CDR3 profiles were obtained. TCRdb recomputed calls from the reads with MiXCR, one row per CDR3 protein. The data hold about 180,000 distinct CDR3 sequences, with roughly 50% observed a single time. CDR1 SNHLY and CDR2 FYNNEI come from the germline V gene. This CDR3 comprises 16 residues. Trimming took off 1 base at V and 0 bases at J, with 10 bases between the two ends. This clonotype has ten or more counts.

The V gene is TRBV2, the J gene TRBJ1-3; no clear D gene. Sequenced: sorted CD4+, CD8+, or CD8+CD57+ T cells (not recorded which) from PBMCs. This receptor was identified in a human donor with aplastic anemia. CDR3 DNA sequence: TGTGCCAGCAGTGAAGAGTTTTTGAGCTCTGGAAACACCATATATTTT. Translated: CASSEEFLSSGNTIYF.